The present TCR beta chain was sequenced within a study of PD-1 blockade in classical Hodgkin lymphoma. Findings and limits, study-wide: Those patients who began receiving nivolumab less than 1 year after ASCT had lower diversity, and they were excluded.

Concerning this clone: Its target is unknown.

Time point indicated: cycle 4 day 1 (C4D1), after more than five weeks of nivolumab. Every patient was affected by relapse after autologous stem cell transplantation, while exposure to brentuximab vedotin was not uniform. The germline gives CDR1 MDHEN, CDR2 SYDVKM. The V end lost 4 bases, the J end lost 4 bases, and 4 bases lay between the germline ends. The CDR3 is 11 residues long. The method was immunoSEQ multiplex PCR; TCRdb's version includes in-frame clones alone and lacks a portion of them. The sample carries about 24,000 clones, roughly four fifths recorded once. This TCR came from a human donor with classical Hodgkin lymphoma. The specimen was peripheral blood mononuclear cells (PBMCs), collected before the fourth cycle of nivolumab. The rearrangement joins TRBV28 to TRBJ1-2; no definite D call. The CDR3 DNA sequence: TGTGCCAGCAGTTGGAGCTATGGCTACACCTTC. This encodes CASSWSYGYTF.